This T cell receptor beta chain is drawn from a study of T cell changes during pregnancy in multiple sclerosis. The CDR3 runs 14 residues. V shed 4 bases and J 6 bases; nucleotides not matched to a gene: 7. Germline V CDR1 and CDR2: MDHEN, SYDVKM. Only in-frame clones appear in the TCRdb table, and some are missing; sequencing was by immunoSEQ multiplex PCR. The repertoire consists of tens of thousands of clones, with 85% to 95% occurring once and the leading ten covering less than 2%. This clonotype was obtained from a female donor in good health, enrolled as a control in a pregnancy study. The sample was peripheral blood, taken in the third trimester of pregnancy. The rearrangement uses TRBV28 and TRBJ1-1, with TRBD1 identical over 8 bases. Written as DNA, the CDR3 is TGTGCCAGCAGTTCCGAGGACAGGGTGGCTGAAGCTTTCTTT. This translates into CASSSEDRVAEAFF.